This is a list of T cell receptor beta chains from one sample in a study of control samples from healthy donors and cancer patients. Produced via immunoSEQ multiplex PCR; TCRdb's table is partial and in-frame only. This table holds under 150,000 clones, 85% to 90% found once. Sequenced input: PBMCs. The receptors shown here come from a woman aged 45 to 65 with colorectal cancer. Both conserved end residues are part of each CDR3. D genes are given only for firm matches. For some rows the clone size is stated as once, few or many, or as a class when expanded; others skip it.

d_call	clone_size	v_call	j_call	cdr3_nt	cdr3_aa
NA	few	TRBV12-3/TRBV12-4	TRBJ1-1	TGTGCCAGCAGTTACGGACCTGAAGCTTTCTTT	CASSYGPEAFF
NA	NA	TRBV10-3	TRBJ2-3	TGTGCCATCAGCGTAAGCTACCCTAGCACAGATACGCAGTATTTT	CAISVSYPSTDTQYF
NA	NA	TRBV6-5	TRBJ1-1	TGTGCCAGCACCCAACGGGTGGGGCAGCTTGAAGCTTTCTTT	CASTQRVGQLEAFF
NA	NA	TRBV9	TRBJ1-2	TGTGCCAGCAGCGCCCCGGGGACCCTTGGCTATGGCTACACCTTC	CASSAPGTLGYGYTF
NA	NA	TRBV12-3/TRBV12-4	TRBJ2-5	TGTGCCAGCAGTTTAAGGGGCTCAGAGACCCAGTACTTC	CASSLRGSETQYF
NA	NA	TRBV7-2	TRBJ1-1	TGTGCCAGCAGCTTTGGGTTGATTGGGAGATTTACTGAAGCTTTCTTT	CASSFGLIGRFTEAFF
TRBD1	NA	TRBV25-1	TRBJ2-5	TGTGCCAGCAGACCGACCCCCGGACAGGGGTACCAAGAGACCCAGTACTTC	CASRPTPGQGYQETQYF
TRBD2	NA	TRBV5-6	TRBJ2-1	TGTGCCAGCAGCTTATTGAAACTAGCGGGTTCCTGGATCTACAATGAGCAGTTCTTC	CASSLLKLAGSWIYNEQFF
TRBD1	NA	TRBV6-5	TRBJ2-1	TGTGCCAGCAGTATGGGACAGGGTTATGAGCAGTTCTTC	CASSMGQGYEQFF
NA	once	TRBV20-1	TRBJ2-1	TGCAGTGCTAGTACCATTGGGACATATAACAATGAGCAGTTCTTC	CSASTIGTYNNEQFF
TRBD2	NA	TRBV7-3	TRBJ2-2	TGTGCCAGCAGCCCCTCAATAGCGGGAGCGGGCACCGGGGAGCTGTTTTTT	CASSPSIAGAGTGELFF
NA	NA	TRBV9	TRBJ2-5	TGTGCCAGCAGCGTGAACCAAGAGACCCAGTACTTC	CASSVNQETQYF
NA	NA	TRBV9	TRBJ2-5	TGTGCCAGCAGCTTTATCGGGACTTCCCAAGAGACCCAGTACTTC	CASSFIGTSQETQYF
TRBD2	few	TRBV7-8	TRBJ2-1	TGTGCCAGCAGCTTAGCGCGTGGGACTAGCGGTGCCAATGAGCAGTTCTTC	CASSLARGTSGANEQFF